This T cell receptor beta chain derives from a study of early T cells in non-severe SARS-CoV-2 infection. Study-level information: Sequencing used unsorted whole-blood bulk RNA, so chains lack pairing.

This clonotype was recorded many times. Its matching antigen is unknown. Study findings and constraints: In VDJdb matching, anti-spike CD8 responses were favored while private and CD4 specificities went missing.

This CDR3 region has 15 residues. In germline, CDR1 is LNHNV, CDR2 YYDKDF (reference sequence). V was cut by 1 base and J by 8 bases, with 15 bases left in between. Unique molecular identifiers (one per individual cDNA molecule) were attached. TCRdb recomputed calls from the 5' RACE reads with MiXCR, one row per CDR3 protein. The data contain 60,000 to 80,000 distinct CDR3 sequences, 9% to 15% of them singletons. The V gene is TRBV15, the J gene TRBJ2-1; D is perhaps TRBD1 or TRBD2 (5 bases each). The source of this sequence is an adult who was a healthcare worker with PCR-confirmed SARS-CoV-2 infection or an uninfected control (not recorded which). Input material: whole blood. The CDR3 protein is CATSRGGGPGDEQFF. CDR3 DNA: TGTGCCACCAGCAGAGGGGGCGGGCCGGGTGATGAGCAGTTCTTC.